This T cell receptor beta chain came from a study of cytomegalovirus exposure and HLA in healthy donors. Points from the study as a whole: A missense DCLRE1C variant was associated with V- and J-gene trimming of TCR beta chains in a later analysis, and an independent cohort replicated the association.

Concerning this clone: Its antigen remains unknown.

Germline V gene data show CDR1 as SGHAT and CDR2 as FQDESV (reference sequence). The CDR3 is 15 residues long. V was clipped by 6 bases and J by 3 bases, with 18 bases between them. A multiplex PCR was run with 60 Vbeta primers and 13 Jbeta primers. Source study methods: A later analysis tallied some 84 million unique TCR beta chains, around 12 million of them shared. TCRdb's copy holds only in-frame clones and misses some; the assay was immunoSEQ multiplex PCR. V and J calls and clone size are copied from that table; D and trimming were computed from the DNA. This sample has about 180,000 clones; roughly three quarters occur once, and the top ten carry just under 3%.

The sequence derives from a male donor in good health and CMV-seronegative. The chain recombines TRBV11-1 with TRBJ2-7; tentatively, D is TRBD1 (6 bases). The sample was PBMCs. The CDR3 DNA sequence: TGTGCCAGCAGACGACTTGTGGGCAGGGGCTACGAGCAGTACTTC. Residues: CASRRLVGRGYEQYF. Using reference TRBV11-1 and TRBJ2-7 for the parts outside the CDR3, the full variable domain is EAEVAQSPRYKITEKSQAVAFWCDPISGHATLYWYRQILGQGPELLVQFQDESVVDDSQLPKDRFSAERLKGVDSTLKIQPAELGDSAMYLCASRRLVGRGYEQYFGPGTRLTVT.